The 24 T cell receptor beta chains below were found in one sample sequenced in a study of identical twins. MiXCR was run by TCRdb on the 5' RACE reads, yielding one entry per CDR3 protein. The data show just over 450,000 distinct CDR3 sequences, 13% to 15% seen once. These sequences were also reported in another study, on yellow fever vaccine responses in identical twins.

The source material was CD4+ T cells sorted from blood. These receptors originate from a woman in her late teens or twenties in good health.

This sequence joins TRBV5-1 and TRBJ2-1; 9 nucleotides agree with TRBD2. CDR1 is SGHRS and CDR2 is YFSETQ in the germline V gene. V trimming: 8 bases; J trimming: 0 bases; junction bases outside the gene matches: 6. The CDR3 sequence is 15 residues long. As DNA, the CDR3 is TGCGCCAGTAGGCGGGAGGGGGGCTCCTACAATGAGCAGTTCTTC. It encodes CASRREGGSYNEQFF.

This clonotype was counted between two and nine times. The CDR3 nucleotides read TGTGCCAGCAGAAAGAGGGGACTAGCGGTAATAGCCAAAAACATTCAGTACTTC. This gives the protein CASRKRGLAVIAKNIQYF. This sequence joins TRBV28 and TRBJ2-4, with 11 bases fitting TRBD2. The ends lost 6 bases at V and 0 bases at J; junction bases unmatched: 10. Germline loops: CDR1 MDHEN, CDR2 SYDVKM. This CDR3 contains 18 residues. The full variable domain, its missing parts supplied by reference TRBV28 and TRBJ2-4, is DVKVTQSSRYLVKRTGEKVFLECVQDMDHENMFWYRQDPGLGLRLIYFSYDVKMKEKGDIPEGYSVSREKKERFSLILESASTNQTSMYLCASRKRGLAVIAKNIQYFGAGTRLSVL.

There are many counts of this clonotype. The V and J genes are TRBV20-1 and TRBJ2-5, with 9 nucleotides matching TRBD1. This CDR3 has 15 amino acids. Trimming removed 3 bases from V and 4 bases from J; junction bases left unmatched: 9. The V gene's germline CDR1 is DFQATT and CDR2 SNEGSKA (reference sequence). CDR3 nucleotide sequence: TGCAGTGCTAGGGGACACAGGGGGCTACGAGAGACCCAGTACTTC. This sequence encodes CSARGHRGLRETQYF.

This chain links TRBV9 with TRBJ2-3, with 14 bases aligning to TRBD2. Germline loops: CDR1 SGDLS, CDR2 YYNGEE. J was trimmed by 4 bases and V by 0 bases; bases with no gene match: 1. CDR3 length equals 16 residues. The DNA for the CDR3 is TGTGCCAGCAGCGTAGAGACTAGCGGGGGGGCAGATACGCAGTATTTT. It encodes CASSVETSGGADTQYF. The entire variable domain, with the rest obtained from reference TRBV9 and TRBJ2-3, is as follows: DSGVTQTPKHLITATGQRVTLRCSPRSGDLSVYWYQQSLDQGLQFLIQYYNGEERAKGNILERFSAQQFPDLHSELNLSSLELGDSALYFCASSVETSGGADTQYFGPGTRLTVL.

The gene calls are TRBV27 and TRBJ2-1, with 7 bases fitting TRBD2. Germline trimming cut 4 bases from V and 4 bases from J; bases unmatched to any gene: 13. Germline CDR1 and CDR2: MNHEY and SMNVEV (reference sequence). The CDR3 extends over 17 amino acids. The CDR3, as DNA: TGTGCCAGCAGTTATAGCCGGGCGCGGGGGTTTTACAATGAGCAGTTCTTC. Translating it yields CASSYSRARGFYNEQFF.

This clonotype was seen a few times. The V gene is TRBV5-5, the J gene TRBJ1-1; D is possibly TRBD1 (6 bases). The ends were cut back, 4 bases at V and 11 bases at J, with 15 bases in the middle. The CDR3 sequence is 12 residues long. Germline CDR1 and CDR2: SGHKS and YYEKEE (reference sequence). This CDR3 reads CASSRGQLEAFF. CDR3 nucleotides: TGTGCCAGCAGCCGTGGACAGTTAGAGGCTTTCTTT.

This clonotype was observed a few times. V usage is TRBV7-9 and J usage is TRBJ1-2; a possible D gene is TRBD1 (6 bases). With 0 bases removed from V and 2 bases from J, the gap between germline ends came to 13 bases. Germline CDR1 SEHNR, CDR2 FQNEAQ (reference sequence). This CDR3 comprises 16 residues. The CDR3 is CASSLALTGVNYGYTF. The CDR3 nucleotides read TGTGCCAGCAGCTTAGCTCTGACAGGCGTCAACTATGGCTACACCTTC.

The gene calls are TRBV10-3 and TRBJ2-3, with unresolved D. Germline CDR1 ENHRY, CDR2 SYGVKD. This CDR3 region has 14 residues. The V gene lost 2 bases and the J gene lost 1 base, with 7 bases spanning the gap. CDR3 region: CAISETKGTDTQYF. The CDR3 bases are TGTGCCATCAGTGAGACGAAGGGCACAGATACGCAGTATTTT.

This clonotype was observed a handful of times. The J gene is TRBJ2-1, the V gene TRBV4-3; 8 positions match TRBD1. Germline loops: CDR1 LGHNA, CDR2 YSLEER. The J segment lost 4 bases and the V segment lost 4 bases, leaving 6 bases of the junction unmatched. This CDR3 spans 15 amino acids. The CDR3 loop is CASSRDRGPYNEQFF. The CDR3, as DNA: TGCGCCAGCAGCCGCGACAGGGGTCCTTACAATGAGCAGTTCTTC.

The V call is TRBV7-8, the J call TRBJ2-5, with 7 bases fitting TRBD2. V shed 3 bases, J shed 4 bases, and the junction held 11 bases outside the gene matches. The CDR3 spans 16 residues. The germline V gene encodes CDR1 SGHVS and CDR2 FQNEAQ. The CDR3 bases are TGTGCCAGCAGCTTCTCTCCAGGGCGGGGGTCAGAGACCCAGTACTTC. Its translation: CASSFSPGRGSETQYF. The full variable domain, completed using reference TRBV7-8 and TRBJ2-5, is GAGVSQSPRYKVAKRGQDVALRCDPISGHVSLFWYQQALGQGPEFLTYFQNEAQLDKSGLPSDRFFAERPEGSVSTLKIQRTQQEDSAVYLCASSFSPGRGSETQYFGPGTRLLVL.

This clonotype was counted between two and nine times. The chain links TRBV28 to TRBJ1-2, with 7 bases fitting TRBD1. CDR3 size: 14 residues. J lost 5 bases, V lost 5 bases, and 8 bases had no gene match. The V gene's germline CDR1 is MDHEN and CDR2 SYDVKM. DNA of the CDR3: TGTGCCAGCAGTCAGGAGGGGGCTCGGTATGGCTACACCTTC. As protein: CASSQEGARYGYTF.

This clonotype turned up a few times. This chain connects TRBV5-8 to TRBJ2-5, with D unclear. Germline V gives CDR1 SGHTS, CDR2 YDEGEE. The length of the CDR3 is 14 residues. The V gene lost 3 bases and the J gene lost 0 bases, with 9 bases spanning the gap. The CDR3, as DNA: TGTGCCAGCAGCTCGAGAACGTACCAAGAGACCCAGTACTTC. It codes for CASSSRTYQETQYF. Based on the CDR3 plus reference TRBV5-8 and TRBJ2-5, the full variable domain is EAGVTQSPTHLIKTRGQQATLRCSPISGHTSVYWYQQALGLGLQFLLWYDEGEERNRGNFPPRFSGRQFPNYSSELNVNALELEDSALYLCASSSRTYQETQYFGPGTRLLVL.

The V call is TRBV7-9, the J call TRBJ2-7; 9 bases line up with TRBD1. Germline values: CDR1 SEHNR, CDR2 FQNEAQ (reference sequence). The CDR3 consists of 15 residues. V shed 7 bases and J 2 bases; nucleotides not matched to a gene: 9. CDR3 amino acids: CASTVMTGGTYEQYF. The CDR3 coding sequence is TGTGCCAGCACCGTCATGACAGGGGGTACCTACGAGCAGTACTTC.

This clonotype was found a few times. The genes are TRBV24-1 and TRBJ2-5; no reliable D call. This CDR3 has 13 residues. Trimming took off 3 bases at V and 4 bases at J, with 8 bases between the two ends. CDR1 is KGHDR, CDR2 SFDVKD, per germline. CDR3 nucleotide sequence: TGTGCCACCAGTGATCCGGGCGGAGAGACCCAGTACTTC. Its translation: CATSDPGGETQYF.

The chain links TRBV6-1 to TRBJ2-1; weak D call: TRBD2 (6 bases). The germline V and J ends were trimmed by 6 bases and 0 bases, with 27 bases remaining between them. The CDR3 consists of 20 residues. CDR1 MNHNS and CDR2 SASEGT come from the germline V gene. This chain's CDR3 is CASREGTGTEKFSSYNEQFF. CDR3 bases: TGTGCCAGCAGGGAGGGAACCGGGACGGAGAAGTTTAGCTCCTACAATGAGCAGTTCTTC.

The chain uses TRBV30 and TRBJ2-1; D perhaps matches TRBD2 (5 bases). The CDR3 spans 11 residues. V lost 1 base and J 7 bases, leaving 5 bases between the germline ends. The germline gives CDR1 GTSNPN, CDR2 SVGIG (reference sequence). The CDR3 here is CAWSGTNEQFF. The CDR3 DNA sequence: TGTGCCTGGAGTGGGACTAATGAGCAGTTCTTC.

This clonotype was counted between two and nine times. The chain joins TRBV15 to TRBJ2-2; D gene ambiguous. The CDR3 totals 14 residues. Per germline, CDR1 LNHNV and CDR2 YYDKDF (reference sequence). V was shortened by 1 base and J by 2 bases, with 5 bases between the two germline ends. This CDR3 is CATSRVSNTGELFF. DNA of the CDR3: TGTGCCACCAGCAGAGTGTCCAACACCGGGGAGCTGTTTTTT.

The table lists this clonotype with a few counts. The CDR3 region is CAINSMGGPAFNEQFF. In DNA, the CDR3 is TGTGCCATCAATTCTATGGGAGGGCCGGCATTCAATGAGCAGTTCTTC. The rearrangement links TRBV10-3 to TRBJ2-1; 7 nucleotides line up with TRBD2. Germline V gene lookup returns CDR1 ENHRY and CDR2 SYGVKD. The CDR3 totals 16 residues. V was clipped by 7 bases and J by 6 bases; unmatched bases: 15.

This clonotype was counted many times. The gene calls are TRBV7-2 and TRBJ1-1; TRBD1 is a possible D gene (5 bases). Germline CDR1 SGHTA, CDR2 FQGNSA. The V and J ends lost 4 bases and 5 bases respectively, with 14 bases between them. The CDR3 has 14 residues. CDR3 sequence: CASSSGTPGTEAFF. As DNA, the CDR3 is TGTGCCAGCAGCTCCGGGACCCCGGGGACTGAAGCTTTCTTT.

The V and J genes are TRBV15 and TRBJ2-2; 7 bases map to TRBD2. CDR1 and CDR2 (germline): LNHNV, YYDKDF (reference sequence). The CDR3 has 17 amino acids. The ends lost 0 bases at V and 6 bases at J; junction bases unmatched: 10. The CDR3 here is CATSRDLGGGPAGELFF. The CDR3 DNA reads TGTGCCACCAGCAGAGATCTCGGGGGAGGGCCGGCCGGGGAGCTGTTTTTT.

The chain joins TRBV7-6 to TRBJ2-1; 9 bases fit TRBD1. The V segment lost 4 bases and the J segment 1 base; nucleotides outside the gene matches: 29. CDR3 length: 24 residues. CDR1 and CDR2 from the germline V gene are SGHVS and FNYEAQ. Written as DNA, the CDR3 is TGTGCCAGCAGCTACTATAGGTCGGCTACAAGGCCTCCCCCGACAGGGGGATCCTACAATGAGCAGTTCTTC. It encodes CASSYYRSATRPPPTGGSYNEQFF. The full variable domain, in which reference TRBV7-6 and TRBJ2-1 provide the parts outside the CDR3, is GAGVSQSPRYKVTKRGQDVALRCDPISGHVSLYWYRQALGQGPEFLTYFNYEAQQDKSGLPNDRFSAERPEGSISTLTIQRTEQRDSAMYRCASSYYRSATRPPPTGGSYNEQFFGPGTRLTVL.

The genes are TRBV6-1 and TRBJ2-2; possibly TRBD1 for D (5 bases). This CDR3 spans 14 amino acids. Trimming stripped 7 bases from V and 0 bases from J, with 9 bases between. Germline V gives CDR1 MNHNS, CDR2 SASEGT. The CDR3 DNA reads TGTGCCAGCATTCTAGGGGCGAACACCGGGGAGCTGTTTTTT. Translation: CASILGANTGELFF.

The chain couples TRBV12-3 or TRBV12-4 to TRBJ1-2, with D perhaps TRBD1 (5 bases). The CDR3 extends over 15 amino acids. Trimming stripped 5 bases from V and 3 bases from J, with 16 bases between. This CDR3 reads CASSDSPGVYYGYTF. CDR3 bases: TGTGCCAGCAGTGATAGCCCGGGGGTTTACTATGGCTACACCTTC.

This rearrangement joins TRBV12-3 or TRBV12-4 to TRBJ2-5, with 7 nucleotides matching TRBD2. The CDR3 runs to 14 residues. J was trimmed by 3 bases and V by 3 bases; bases with no gene match: 4. CDR3 coding DNA: TGTGCCAGCAGTTTGCGGCTAGCGGAAGAGACCCAGTACTTC. It is translated as CASSLRLAEETQYF.